The clone carrying this T cell receptor (beta chain) has a count of ten or more. What it binds is unknown. MiXCR, applied by TCRdb to the reads, yields one record per CDR3 protein. The top ten hold 15% to 20% of the sample, which has approximately 260,000 distinct CDR3 sequences, less than 25% seen once. The record originates from a study of T cell repertoires in cytomegalovirus infection. Study-level information: CMV epitopes, recently identified HLA-C-restricted and well-studied HLA-B-restricted, were used. In public TCR beta signatures, there were indications of both CMV infection and matching HLA type.

Study-level points and caveats: HLA-C-restricted CMV clonotypes gave the most frequent clonotype in two of eight donors. CMV carriers having the relevant HLA were flagged by cumulative public TCR beta family frequency.

The sequencing used cultured PBMCs, collected from culture after CMV antigen stimulation. The sequence came from a human donor in good health (CMV status not recorded). Some clones in this sample may be carry-over from other donors' samples.

As DNA, the CDR3 is TGTGCCAGCAGCTCTCACTATGACGGGAGCACAGATACGCAGTATTTT. Translated: CASSSHYDGSTDTQYF. The chain is built from TRBV6-5 and TRBJ2-3, with unresolved D. The CDR3 length is 16 residues. Trimming cost V 6 bases and J 0 bases, with 16 bases left between them. Germline V CDR1 and CDR2: MNHEY, SVGAGI.